This passage covers 17 T cell receptor beta chains from one sample sequenced in a study of blood T cells in healthy people across ages. The authors ran a second PCR of roughly 6 to 12 cycles using a sample-barcoded 5' primer and a J-beta primer mix. TCRdb re-derived calls from the 5' RACE reads in MiXCR, one entry per CDR3 protein. The sample yields under 2 million distinct CDR3 sequences, 30% to 40% seen once. Input material: blood. Source of these receptors: a woman in her 30s in good health.

J is TRBJ1-2 and V is TRBV29-1; D unclear. The CDR3 spans 16 residues. V gave up 6 bases and J gave up 0 bases, with 20 bases separating them. The germline CDR1 and CDR2 sequences are SQVTM and ANQGSEA. CDR3 sequence reads: CSVERGFQRTNYGYTF. CDR3 nucleotide sequence: TGCAGCGTCGAAAGAGGATTCCAAAGGACTAACTATGGCTACACCTTC.

The chain joins TRBV3-1 to TRBJ2-3, with TRBD2 matching 11 bases. This CDR3 has 19 residues. V lost 5 bases, J lost 2 bases, and 15 bases stayed unmatched. Germline CDR1 is LGHDT and CDR2 is YNNKEL (reference sequence). Written as DNA, the CDR3 is TGTGCCAGCAGCGAACCGACTAGCGGGGCATACCGGGACACAGATACGCAGTATTTT. This gives the protein CASSEPTSGAYRDTDTQYF.

This clonotype showed up just a few times. CDR3 sequence reads: CASSQGEGHGYTF. The CDR3 DNA follows: TGCGCCAGCAGCCAGGGGGAGGGCCATGGCTACACCTTC. V is TRBV4-1 and J is TRBJ1-2; D perhaps matches TRBD1 (5 bases). This CDR3 region has 13 residues. Trimming pared 3 bases from V and 6 bases from J, leaving 11 bases between. Germline loops: CDR1 MGHRA, CDR2 YSYEKL.

This clonotype was counted a few times. The chain recombines TRBV6-4 with TRBJ1-1; 12 bases map to TRBD1. Trimming took 6 bases from V and 5 from J; bases not matched to a gene: 7. Germline V CDR1 and CDR2: MRHNA, SNTAGT. The CDR3 has 15 residues. Here the CDR3 reads CASRGQGASGTEAFF. CDR3 in DNA: TGTGCCAGCAGGGGACAGGGGGCGAGTGGGACTGAAGCTTTCTTT.

This clonotype was seen ten or more times. The CDR3: CSVEGWYSNEQFF. The CDR3 bases are TGCAGCGTTGAAGGGTGGTATAGCAATGAGCAGTTCTTC. The rearrangement joins TRBV29-1 to TRBJ2-1, with unresolved D. Germline V CDR1 and CDR2: SQVTM, ANQGSEA. V lost 1 base and J lost 6, with 10 bases in between. The CDR3 has 13 amino acids.

This clonotype showed up many times. The chain joins TRBV29-1 to TRBJ2-1; TRBD2 matches 11 bases. V shed 4 bases, J shed 12 bases, and the junction held 14 bases outside the gene matches. In germline, CDR1 is SQVTM, CDR2 ANQGSEA. The CDR3 covers 15 residues. Written as DNA, the CDR3 is TGCAGCGTTGTCGAAACGCGACTAGCGGGGCCGGGGCAGTTCTTC. Translated, it gives CSVVETRLAGPGQFF.

CDR3 amino acids: CAWGGLAGLYGDTQYF. CDR3 nucleotides: TGTGCCTGGGGCGGACTAGCGGGCCTCTATGGAGATACGCAGTATTTT. This sequence joins TRBV30 and TRBJ2-3; TRBD2 aligns across 11 bases. Trimming cost V 5 bases and J 5 bases; bases outside gene matches: 12. CDR3 length: 16 amino acids. From germline, CDR1 is GTSNPN and CDR2 SVGIG (reference sequence).

This sequence joins TRBV25-1 and TRBJ2-7; 11 bases agree with TRBD2. The V and J ends lost 3 bases and 3 bases, in that order; junction bases with no gene match: 4. From germline, CDR1 is MGHDK and CDR2 SYGVNS. This CDR3 is 15 amino acids long. DNA for the CDR3: TGTGCCAGCAGTGAGATTAGCGGGGGGGGCTACGAGCAGTACTTC. Translated, it gives CASSEISGGGYEQYF.

This clonotype was detected only a few times. The rearrangement joins TRBV6-5 to TRBJ2-5; 11 nucleotides align to TRBD2. The CDR3 runs to 14 residues. V lost 10 bases to trimming and J lost 5 bases; unmatched junction nucleotides: 9. CDR1 is MNHEY, CDR2 SVGAGI, per germline. The CDR3 region has the DNA TGTGCCACGTCAGCTAGCGGGAGGAGGGAGACCCAGTACTTC. Translation: CATSASGRRETQYF.

The chain couples TRBV6-1 to TRBJ2-5, with a tentative D call TRBD2 (6 bases). This CDR3 has 15 amino acids. V shed 5 bases and J shed 0 bases, with 13 bases lying between them. Germline V gives CDR1 MNHNS, CDR2 SASEGT. The CDR3 DNA follows: TGTGCCAGCAGTTTCCAAACTAGCCACCAAGAGACCCAGTACTTC. Its protein product is CASSFQTSHQETQYF.

The CDR3 nucleotides read TGTGCCAGCAGCCCAAGGTCGGAGAGCTACGAGCAGTACTTC. Translation gives CASSPRSESYEQYF. The V gene is TRBV7-8, the J gene TRBJ2-7; unclear D gene. The CDR3 has 14 amino acids. Trimming pared 5 bases from V and 3 bases from J, leaving 14 bases between. From germline, CDR1 is SGHVS and CDR2 FQNEAQ.

Comment on this clonotype: This sequence may be a read error, since a much larger clone differs from it by one base. The chain has TRBV20-1 and TRBJ2-1, with 8 nucleotides matching TRBD2. The J call is uncertain, as TRBJ2-7 better fits the DNA end. This CDR3 is 15 amino acids long. From germline, CDR1 is DFQATT and CDR2 SNEGSKA (reference sequence). The CDR3 here is CSAQSGSTSYNEQYF. The DNA of the CDR3 is TGCAGTGCTCAGAGCGGGAGCACCTCCTACAATGAGCAGTACTTC.

The chain couples TRBV29-1 to TRBJ1-1; D may be TRBD1 (5 bases). V was cut by 8 bases and J by 0 bases, with 19 bases left in between. The CDR3 runs 15 residues. The V gene's germline CDR1 is SQVTM and CDR2 ANQGSEA. CDR3 sequence (DNA): TGCAGCCCGATGGGGAGGGACGGCCTGAACACTGAAGCTTTCTTT. Residues: CSPMGRDGLNTEAFF.

This chain connects TRBV5-1 to TRBJ2-5; possible D gene TRBD1, 5 bases. The V end lost 0 bases, the J end lost 1 base, and 10 bases lay between the germline ends. This CDR3 spans 15 amino acids. Germline lookup yields CDR1 SGHRS and CDR2 YFSETQ. CDR3 coding DNA: TGCGCCAGCAGCTTGGGGCAGGGTACCCAAGAGACCCAGTACTTC. Amino acid sequence: CASSLGQGTQETQYF.

V is TRBV20-1 and J is TRBJ1-1; 11 bases align to TRBD1. This CDR3 comprises 14 residues. With V trimmed by 4 bases and J by 10 bases, 11 bases remained unmatched. CDR1 DFQATT and CDR2 SNEGSKA come from the germline V gene (reference sequence). CDR3: CSANLPGGTGGAFF. The CDR3 DNA reads TGCAGTGCTAACCTCCCGGGTGGGACAGGGGGAGCTTTCTTT.

This clonotype has just a few counts. This sequence joins TRBV30 and TRBJ2-7; D is unresolved. The CDR3 spans 12 residues. Germline CDR1 GTSNPN, CDR2 SVGIG (reference sequence). The V end was cut by 1 base, the J end by 3 bases, with 7 bases between. The CDR3, as DNA: TGTGCCTGGAGTGCAGGTTACTACGAGCAGTACTTC. Translation gives CAWSAGYYEQYF.

Turning to this clonotype: Compared with germline, one end of the junction differs, possibly owing to a read error. The chain joins TRBV4-1 to TRBJ2-1, with no clear D. The CDR3 contains 16 residues. In germline, CDR1 is MGHRA, CDR2 YSYEKL. CDR3 amino acids: CASSQGYTSSYNERFF. Written as DNA, the CDR3 is TGCGCCAGCAGCCAAGGGTACACGAGCTCCTACAATGAGCGGTTCTTC.